Each of the 7 T cell receptor beta chains below was sequenced from the same sample in a study of OX40 agonist ivuxolimab in advanced cancers. Profiled with immunoSEQ multiplex PCR; TCRdb holds only in-frame clones, not every one. The repertoire holds about 14,000 clones, with over 75% as singletons. The sequencing used CD4+ or CD8+ T cells sorted from blood, collected in a trial of the OX40 agonist ivuxolimab. The source of these receptors is an adult with an advanced solid tumor such as melanoma, head and neck, liver or kidney cancer.

The V gene is TRBV27, the J gene TRBJ1-3, with no clear D. This CDR3 is 15 amino acids long. Trimming took off 5 bases at V and 6 bases at J, with 17 bases between the two ends. Germline loops: CDR1 MNHEY, CDR2 SMNVEV (reference sequence). CDR3 region: CASSPGRGGENTIYF. The CDR3 DNA reads as TGTGCCAGCAGTCCTGGACGGGGAGGCGAAAACACCATATATTTT.

In this sample, this clone turned up a few times. The chain joins TRBV5-1 to TRBJ1-1; weak D call: TRBD1 (6 bases). This CDR3 contains 15 residues. Germline loops: CDR1 SGHRS, CDR2 YFSETQ. Trimming removed 0 bases from V and 1 base from J, with 10 bases in between. The CDR3 reads CASSLVWTENTEAFF. CDR3 nucleotide sequence: TGCGCCAGCAGCTTGGTCTGGACAGAGAACACTGAAGCTTTCTTT. Filled out from reference TRBV5-1 and TRBJ1-1, the complete variable domain reads KAGVTQTPRYLIKTRGQQVTLSCSPISGHRSVSWYQQTPGQGLQFLFEYFSETQRNKGNFPGRFSGRQFSNSRSEMNVSTLELGDSALYLCASSLVWTENTEAFFGQGTRLTVV.

The CDR3 sequence: CASSPHTGGHSPLHF. In DNA form, the CDR3 reads TGTGCCAGCAGCCCCCACACTGGAGGTCATTCACCCCTCCACTTT. This chain connects TRBV9 to TRBJ1-6; D uncertain. The germline V gene encodes CDR1 SGDLS and CDR2 YYNGEE. V was clipped by 4 bases and J by 8 bases, with 16 bases between them. The CDR3 loop spans 15 amino acids.

This clone has only a few counts. The rearrangement uses TRBV2 and TRBJ1-1; the match to TRBD1 covers 7 bases. The CDR3 runs 15 residues. Losses at the gene ends were 4 bases for V and 0 bases for J; bases not matched to a gene: 5. Germline V gene lookup returns CDR1 SNHLY and CDR2 FYNNEI. The CDR3 sequence is CASSGGTDMNTEAFF. In DNA form, the CDR3 reads TGTGCCAGCAGTGGCGGGACAGACATGAACACTGAAGCTTTCTTT.

This CDR3 reads CATSRSGTGPYNEQFF. In nucleotides, the CDR3 is TGTGCCACCAGCAGATCCGGGACAGGTCCCTACAATGAGCAGTTCTTC. The V gene is TRBV15, the J gene TRBJ2-1; TRBD1 matches 8 bases. Germline CDR1 LNHNV, CDR2 YYDKDF (reference sequence). V lost 2 bases to trimming and J lost 2 bases; unmatched junction nucleotides: 5. The CDR3 has 16 residues.

By sample fraction, this clone is medium-sized. This chain joins TRBV29-1 and TRBJ2-1, with 9 bases fitting TRBD2. J gave up 10 bases and V 6 bases, and 4 bases lay outside the gene matches. CDR1 and CDR2 from the germline V gene are SQVTM and ANQGSEA. This CDR3 contains 11 residues. The CDR3 DNA follows: TGCAGCGTCCTAGCGGGATTAGAGCAGTTCTTC. This codes for CSVLAGLEQFF.

The V and J genes are TRBV27 and TRBJ2-7, with 7 nucleotides matching TRBD2. J lost 3 bases, V lost 6 bases, and 2 bases had no gene match. The CDR3 is made up of 12 amino acids. Germline V gene sequence: CDR1 MNHEY, CDR2 SMNVEV (reference sequence). Written as DNA, the CDR3 is TGTGCCAGCAGGGGAGGGTACTACGAGCAGTACTTC. Translating gives CASRGGYYEQYF.